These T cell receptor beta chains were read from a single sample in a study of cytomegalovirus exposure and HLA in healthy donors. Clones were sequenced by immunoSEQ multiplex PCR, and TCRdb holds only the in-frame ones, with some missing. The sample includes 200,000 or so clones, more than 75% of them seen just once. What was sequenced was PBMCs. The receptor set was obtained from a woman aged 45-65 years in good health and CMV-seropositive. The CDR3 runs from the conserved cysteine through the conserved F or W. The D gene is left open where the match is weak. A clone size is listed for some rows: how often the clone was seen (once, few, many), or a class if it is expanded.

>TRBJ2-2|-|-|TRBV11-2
CASSSPGTGELFF
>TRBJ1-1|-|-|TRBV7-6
CASSLTPPERVNTEAFF
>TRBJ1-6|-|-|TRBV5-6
CASSLWTVNSPLHF
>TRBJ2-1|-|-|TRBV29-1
CSVTDRVNYNEQFF
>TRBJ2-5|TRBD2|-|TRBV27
CASSSRGGPFRETQYF
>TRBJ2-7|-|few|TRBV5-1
CASSTRTWGAYEQYF
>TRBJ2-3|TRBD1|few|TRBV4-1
CASSQGTGGDTAQYF
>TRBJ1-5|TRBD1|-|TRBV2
CASDRDGGGPQHF
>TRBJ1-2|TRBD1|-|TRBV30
CAWTVDRGHGYTF
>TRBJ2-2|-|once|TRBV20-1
CSATFYGELFF
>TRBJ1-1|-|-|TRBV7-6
CASSLVGGPEAFF
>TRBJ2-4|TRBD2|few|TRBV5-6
CASSSLAGGLAKNIQYF
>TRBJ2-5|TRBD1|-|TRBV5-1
CASRTGQGAGETQYF
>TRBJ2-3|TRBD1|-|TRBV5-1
CASSLAGTGHLLTDTQYF
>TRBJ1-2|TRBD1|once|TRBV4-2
CASSQGQGSDNYGYTF
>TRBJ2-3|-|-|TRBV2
CASSEASRGDTQYF
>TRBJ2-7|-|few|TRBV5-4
CASSLTHGYEQYF
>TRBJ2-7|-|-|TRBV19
CASRRGLGYEQYF
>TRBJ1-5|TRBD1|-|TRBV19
CASQGQGRGQPQHF
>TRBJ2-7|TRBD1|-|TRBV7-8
CASSPGTGGGYEQYF
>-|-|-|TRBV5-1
CASSKQEAYEQYF
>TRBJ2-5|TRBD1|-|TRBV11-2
CASSSSRGKYQETQYF
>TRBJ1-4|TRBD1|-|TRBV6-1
CASSERMGWGQVEKLFF